The subject of this entry is one T cell receptor beta chain. The data stem from a study of blood T cell repertoires in COVID-19. Looking at the study overall: Sources were T cells, B-cell-depleted T cells, or PBMCs; the material itself was cDNA or gDNA.

How the authors handled the data: The assay estimated nucleated cells by amplifying reference gene primers. The method was immunoSEQ multiplex PCR; TCRdb's version includes in-frame clones alone and lacks a portion of them. The D gene and trimming were derived from the DNA, and the V and J assignments and clone size from that table. Here the sample spans 150,000 to 200,000 clones, roughly 85% being singletons. Germline V gene lookup returns CDR1 SQVTM and CDR2 ANQGSEA. The CDR3 totals 12 residues. V lost 2 bases and J lost 6; bases outside the gene matches: 3. Sequencing was performed on peripheral blood. The rearrangement links TRBV29-1 to TRBJ1-2, with TRBD1 matching over 7 bases. This sequence originates from a man aged 55-75 years with active or convalescent COVID-19. The CDR3 DNA sequence: TGCAGCGTTGAAACAGGGGCAAATGGCTACACCTTC. Encoded protein: CSVETGANGYTF.